This TCR beta chain was captured in a study of neoadjuvant anti-PD-1 for oral cavity cancer. About the study: Around day 43, patients without progression received a fourth nivolumab dose before surgery.

The assay was immunoSEQ multiplex PCR, and TCRdb's table has in-frame clones only and misses some. The table includes 73,000 or so clones, about 85% detected once. Study-wide results and limits: With a few patients per group, TCR findings need larger cohorts.

Time point indicated: after neoadjuvant nivolumab, at surgical resection. Patients had newly diagnosed, untreated stage II-IVA oral cavity squamous cell carcinoma. Of note for this clone: Its antigen is as yet unknown.

The CDR3 contains 17 residues. Germline assignment: CDR1 SGHNT and CDR2 YYREEE (reference sequence). Trimming took 4 bases from V and 0 from J; bases not matched to a gene: 9. The sequencing here drew on PBMCs, taken after nivolumab (anti-PD-1) treatment. The sequence came from a person aged 35-79 years with oral cavity squamous cell carcinoma. The chain has TRBV5-4 and TRBJ2-1; 8 nucleotides line up with TRBD2. The CDR3 DNA is TGTGCCAGCAGCCTCCTTAGCGGGACAAGCTCCTACAATGAGCAGTTCTTC. Translation: CASSLLSGTSSYNEQFF.